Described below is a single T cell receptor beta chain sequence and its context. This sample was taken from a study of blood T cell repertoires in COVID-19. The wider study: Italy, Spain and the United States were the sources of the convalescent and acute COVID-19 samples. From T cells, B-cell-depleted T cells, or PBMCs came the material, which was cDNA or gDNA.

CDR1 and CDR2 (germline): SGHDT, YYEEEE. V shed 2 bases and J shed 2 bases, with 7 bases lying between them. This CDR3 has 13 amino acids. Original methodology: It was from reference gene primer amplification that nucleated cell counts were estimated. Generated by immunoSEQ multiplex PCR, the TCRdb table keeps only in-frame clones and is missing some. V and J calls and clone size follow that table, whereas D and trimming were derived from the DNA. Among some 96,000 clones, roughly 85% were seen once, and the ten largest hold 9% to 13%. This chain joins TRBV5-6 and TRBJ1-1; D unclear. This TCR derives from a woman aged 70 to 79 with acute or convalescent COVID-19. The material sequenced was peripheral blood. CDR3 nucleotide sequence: TGTGCCAGCAGCTTTAGCAGTAACACTGAAGCTTTCTTT. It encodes CASSFSSNTEAFF. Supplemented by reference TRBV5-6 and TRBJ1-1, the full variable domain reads DAGVTQSPTHLIKTRGQQVTLRCSPKSGHDTVSWYQQALGQGPQFIFQYYEEEERQRGNFPDRFSGHQFPNYSSELNVNALLLGDSALYLCASSFSSNTEAFFGQGTRLTVV.